The clone carrying this TCR beta chain occurred a few times. The table came from immunoSEQ multiplex PCR; TCRdb's copy has only in-frame clones and leaves some out. The sample includes fewer than 65,000 clones, roughly 92% seen only once; the top ten take nearly 0.4%. The data derive from a study of T cell changes during pregnancy in multiple sclerosis. The CDR3 totals 14 residues. Trimming pared 8 bases from V and 6 bases from J, leaving 20 bases between. CDR1 is GTSNPN, CDR2 SVGIG, per germline (reference sequence). The rearrangement uses TRBV30 and TRBJ2-1, with D maybe TRBD2 (5 bases). The material sequenced was CD4+ T cells from peripheral blood mononuclear cells, taken after pregnancy. The receptor's source is a female donor with multiple sclerosis, enrolled in a pregnancy study. The CDR3 loop is CARSSSSGVNEQFF. The CDR3 DNA is TGTGCCCGTAGCTCGTCGAGCGGCGTCAATGAGCAGTTCTTC.